This is a list of T cell receptor beta chains from one sample in a study of cytomegalovirus exposure and HLA in healthy donors. This table comes from immunoSEQ multiplex PCR, and its TCRdb copy is limited to in-frame clones, with some not included. This repertoire includes just under 90,000 clones. Sequenced: PBMCs. Receptors were obtained from a girl aged 10-17 years in good health and CMV-seropositive. Both conserved end residues are part of each CDR3. A D gene is named only where the DNA matches it firmly.

TRBJ1-3	TRBV9	TRBD1	TGTGCCAGCAGCGTGGAATCCCAGGGGGCCGCTGGAAACACCATATATTTT	CASSVESQGAAGNTIYF
TRBJ1-3	TRBV29-1	-	TGCAGCGTTGAAGGCGTTAGCGGAAACACCATATATTTT	CSVEGVSGNTIYF
TRBJ2-3	TRBV11-2	-	TGTGCCAGCAGCTCCACTTTGTCTAGGACAGATACGCAGTATTTT	CASSSTLSRTDTQYF
TRBJ2-5	TRBV9	-	TGTGCCAGCAGCGCGGCAGTCAGTTATACAGAAGAGACCCAGTACTTC	CASSAAVSYTEETQYF
TRBJ1-1	TRBV11-2	-	TGTGCCAGCAGCCTCAGGGGCGGTAACACTGAAGCTTTCTTT	CASSLRGGNTEAFF
TRBJ2-1	TRBV29-1	-	TGCAGCGCCACATCCAGGGCCAATGAGCAGTTCTTC	CSATSRANEQFF
TRBJ2-3	TRBV13	TRBD2	TGTGCCCGCCAGGTAACTAGCGGGGTACGAGATACGCAGTATTTT	CARQVTSGVRDTQYF
TRBJ2-3	TRBV4-1	-	TGCGCCAGCAGCCAAGCTCAGGCCTCTAGCACAGATACGCAGTATTTT	CASSQAQASSTDTQYF
TRBJ1-2	TRBV5-4	-	TGTGCCAGCAGCTTTGACAGTAGTGGTGGCTACACCTTC	CASSFDSSGGYTF
TRBJ1-6	TRBV30	-	TGTGCCTGGAGGGACAGCTTTTCTTATAATTCACCCCTACACTTT	CAWRDSFSYNSPLHF
TRBJ2-2	TRBV29-1	TRBD2	TGCAGCGCTCTAGCGGTCGGGGAGCTGTTTTTT	CSALAVGELFF
TRBJ2-1	TRBV6-1	TRBD2	TGTGCCAGCTATAGCGGGGTCTCCGACAATGAGCAGTTCTTC	CASYSGVSDNEQFF
TRBJ2-2	TRBV9	TRBD2	TGTGCCAGCAGCGTAGTGGCGGGAGGGGACACCGGGGAGCTGTTTTTT	CASSVVAGGDTGELFF
TRBJ2-5	TRBV25-1	-	TGTGCCAGCAGGGGTGGGCCAGGCCAAGAGACCCAGTACTTC	CASRGGPGQETQYF
TRBJ1-1	TRBV13	-	TGTGCCAGCAGCTTATGGGGGGGGAACACTGAAGCTTTCTTT	CASSLWGGNTEAFF
TRBJ2-1	TRBV5-6	-	TGTGCCAGCAGCTATAGGACAGCCTACAATGAGCAGTTCTTC	CASSYRTAYNEQFF
TRBJ2-5	TRBV7-2	TRBD1	TGTGCCAGCAGCCCCGGGACAGGGGGCTATCGGGAGACCCAGTACTTC	CASSPGTGGYRETQYF
TRBJ2-1	TRBV7-6	-	TGTGCCAGCAGCTTAGCGCATGGCGGTGAGCAGTTCTTC	CASSLAHGGEQFF
TRBJ1-1	TRBV29-1	-	TGCAGCGACACGCGGGGAGGGCTGAGTGAAGCTTTCTTT	CSDTRGGLSEAFF
TRBJ1-1	TRBV7-6	TRBD1	TGTGCCAGCAGCTTTGGGGACAGGGGAGGGACTGAAGCTTTCTTT	CASSFGDRGGTEAFF
TRBJ1-2	TRBV29-1	TRBD1	TGCAGCGTCCAGGGGGCTAACTATGGCTACACCTTC	CSVQGANYGYTF
TRBJ2-3	TRBV29-1	-	TGCAGCGTTGTTTTCTATGGGGCTATCACAGATACGCAGTATTTT	CSVVFYGAITDTQYF